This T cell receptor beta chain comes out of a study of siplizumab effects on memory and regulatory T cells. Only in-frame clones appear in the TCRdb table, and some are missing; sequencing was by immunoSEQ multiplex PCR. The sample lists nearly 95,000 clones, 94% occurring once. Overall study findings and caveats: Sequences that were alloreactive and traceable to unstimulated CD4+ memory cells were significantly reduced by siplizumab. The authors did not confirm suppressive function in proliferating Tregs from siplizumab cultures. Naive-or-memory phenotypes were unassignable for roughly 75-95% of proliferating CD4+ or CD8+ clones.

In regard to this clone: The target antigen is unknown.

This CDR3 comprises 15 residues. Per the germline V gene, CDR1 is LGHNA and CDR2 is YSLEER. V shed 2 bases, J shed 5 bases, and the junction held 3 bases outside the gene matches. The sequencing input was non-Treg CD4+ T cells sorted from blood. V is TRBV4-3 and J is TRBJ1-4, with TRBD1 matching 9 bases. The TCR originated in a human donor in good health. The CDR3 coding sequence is TGCGCCAGCAGCCAAAACAGGGGGCCCAATGAAAAACTGTTTTTT. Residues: CASSQNRGPNEKLFF.